This T cell receptor beta chain was identified during a study of neurological immune-mediated disorders. Via MiXCR, TCRdb re-called the 5' RACE reads, giving one row per CDR3 protein. The sample includes under 90,000 distinct CDR3 sequences, roughly 3.3% of them seen just once. This CDR3 contains 14 residues. V was trimmed by 2 bases and J by 5 bases, leaving 13 bases between them. Looked up from germline, CDR1 is DFQATT and CDR2 is SNEGSKA (reference sequence). This clonotype came up many times. This TCR was recovered from a woman aged 50 to 60 with multiple sclerosis. Sample: PBMCs. V and J are TRBV20-1 and TRBJ2-1; no clear D gene. The CDR3 protein is CSARKGGPDNEQFF. The CDR3 DNA follows: TGCAGTGCTAGAAAGGGCGGCCCGGACAATGAGCAGTTCTTC.